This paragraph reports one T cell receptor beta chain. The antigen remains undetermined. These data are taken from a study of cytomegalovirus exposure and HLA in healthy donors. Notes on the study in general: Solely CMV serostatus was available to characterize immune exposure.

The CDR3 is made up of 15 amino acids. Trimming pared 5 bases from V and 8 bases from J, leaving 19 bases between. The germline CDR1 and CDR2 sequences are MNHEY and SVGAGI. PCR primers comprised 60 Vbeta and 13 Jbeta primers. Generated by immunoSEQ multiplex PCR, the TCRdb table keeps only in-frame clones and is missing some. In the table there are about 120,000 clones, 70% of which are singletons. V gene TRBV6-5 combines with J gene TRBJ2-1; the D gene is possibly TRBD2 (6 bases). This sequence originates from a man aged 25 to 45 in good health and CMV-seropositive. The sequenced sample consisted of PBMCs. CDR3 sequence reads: CASSTRPGLYDEQFF. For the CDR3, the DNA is TGTGCCAGCAGTACCCGGCCGGGACTTTACGATGAGCAGTTCTTC.